This section outlines one T cell receptor beta chain sequence together with its context. What it binds is not known. Clones were sequenced by immunoSEQ multiplex PCR, and TCRdb holds only the in-frame ones, with some missing. The sample holds roughly 30,000 clones; 75% to 85% are singletons and the top ten take roughly 4.5%. Trimming cost V 4 bases and J 0 bases; bases outside gene matches: 6. CDR3 size: 16 residues. Germline V gives CDR1 SGHVS, CDR2 FQNEAQ. These data belong to a study of T cell responses to AZD1222 COVID-19 vaccine. Study-level findings and limits: The study found Spike-specific TCR breadth and depth rose after two AZD1222 doses. Most donors were white British, females outnumbered males, and clonal diversity was possibly underestimated.

The TCR sequence derives from an adult who received the AZD1222 COVID-19 vaccine. The sequencing here drew on peripheral blood, taken 28 days after the second AZD1222 dose. The rearrangement links TRBV7-8 to TRBJ1-5; 7 nucleotides agree with TRBD1. The CDR3 sequence is CASSSWDSNSNQPQHF. CDR3 sequence (DNA): TGTGCCAGCAGCTCCTGGGACAGTAATAGCAATCAGCCCCAGCATTTT.